This entry lists 20 T cell receptor beta chains sequenced from one sample in a study of shared clonotypes between healthy human individuals. The repertoire was sequenced with immunoSEQ multiplex PCR; TCRdb's copy has only in-frame clones and lacks some. The profile shows over 2 million clones, about 95% of them singletons. Terminally differentiated effector memory CD45RA+ cells were left out of the naive CD8 fraction, which was CD45RO-negative and positively selected for CCR7. Material for sequencing was naive CD8+ T cells sorted from blood. These receptors were obtained from a man between 18 and 35 years old in good health.

The rearrangement links TRBV27 to TRBJ1-2; maybe TRBD1 (5 bases). CDR3 length: 16 amino acids. Deletions cut 6 bases from V and 0 bases from J, with 17 bases between. Germline loops: CDR1 MNHEY, CDR2 SMNVEV (reference sequence). The CDR3 DNA reads TGTGCCAGCAGCCCGATGGGGGGATTCTCTAACTATGGCTACACCTTC. This encodes CASSPMGGFSNYGYTF.

This CDR3 reads CASSQERTDGSPLHF. Here the CDR3 DNA reads TGCGCCAGCAGCCAAGAACGCACGGACGGATCACCCCTCCACTTT. V and J are TRBV4-3 and TRBJ1-6; no clear D gene. The germline gives CDR1 LGHNA, CDR2 YSLEER. The CDR3 has 15 residues. V was cut by 0 bases and J by 10 bases, with 13 bases left in between.

The chain recombines TRBV5-1 with TRBJ1-6; D not resolved. Germline CDR1 reads SGHRS; CDR2 reads YFSETQ. Between the trimmed V and J ends, which lost 2 bases and 0 bases, there was a span of 9 bases. The CDR3 has 16 residues. The CDR3 DNA sequence: TGCGCCAGCAGCTTTGAAGCGAGCTCCTATAATTCACCCCTCCACTTT. Protein: CASSFEASSYNSPLHF. The full variable domain, rest sourced from reference TRBV5-1 and TRBJ1-6, is KAGVTQTPRYLIKTRGQQVTLSCSPISGHRSVSWYQQTPGQGLQFLFEYFSETQRNKGNFPGRFSGRQFSNSRSEMNVSTLELGDSALYLCASSFEASSYNSPLHFGNGTRLTVT.

Concerning this clone itself: The sample has other DNA sequences that encode this CDR3 too. The rearrangement links TRBV7-9 to TRBJ2-7, with no clear D. In germline, CDR1 is SEHNR, CDR2 FQNEAQ (reference sequence). CDR3 length: 13 residues. V was shortened by 4 bases and J by 0 bases, with 7 bases between the two germline ends. The CDR3 sequence: CASSYSSSYEQYF. CDR3 in DNA: TGTGCCAGCAGCTATAGCAGCTCCTACGAGCAGTACTTC. Complete variable domain (other parts from reference TRBV7-9 and TRBJ2-7): DTGVSQNPRHKITKRGQNVTFRCDPISEHNRLYWYRQTLGQGPEFLTYFQNEAQLEKSRLLSDRFSAERPKGSFSTLEIQRTEQGDSAMYLCASSYSSSYEQYFGPGTRLTVT.

The genes are TRBV2 and TRBJ1-2, with D perhaps TRBD1 (6 bases). CDR1 and CDR2 from the germline V gene are SNHLY and FYNNEI. The V and J ends lost 2 bases and 8 bases respectively, with 15 bases between them. The CDR3 loop spans 14 amino acids. The CDR3 region is CASSELGTGRGYTF. The DNA of the CDR3 is TGTGCCAGCAGTGAATTGGGAACAGGGCGAGGCTACACCTTC.

This chain joins TRBV4-1 and TRBJ1-1, with D tentatively TRBD1 (6 bases). Per germline, CDR1 MGHRA and CDR2 YSYEKL. V gave up 5 bases and J gave up 4 bases, with 17 bases separating them. The CDR3 runs 15 residues. The CDR3 sequence: CASSGPQGRGTEAFF. CDR3 nucleotides: TGCGCCAGCAGCGGACCACAGGGACGGGGCACTGAAGCTTTCTTT.

The chain employs TRBV7-9 and TRBJ2-7; D is unclear. The germline CDR1 and CDR2 sequences are SEHNR and FQNEAQ (reference sequence). The V and J ends lost 4 bases and 2 bases respectively, with 12 bases between them. There are 14 residues in the CDR3. CDR3 in amino acids: CASSSPNFAYEQYF. The CDR3 DNA reads TGTGCCAGCAGCTCACCCAACTTTGCCTACGAGCAGTACTTC.

V is TRBV7-9 and J is TRBJ2-1; D is undetermined. This CDR3 region has 16 residues. The germline CDR1 and CDR2 sequences are SEHNR and FQNEAQ (reference sequence). Trimming removed 1 base from V and 0 bases from J, with 10 bases in between. The CDR3 nucleotides read TGTGCCAGCAGCTTAGTAGGGTCGAGCTCCTACAATGAGCAGTTCTTC. This codes for CASSLVGSSSYNEQFF.

This chain joins TRBV5-6 and TRBJ1-3; possibly TRBD1 for D (5 bases). CDR1 is SGHDT, CDR2 YYEEEE, per germline. Trimming removed 1 base at V and 8 bases at J, with 13 bases between. The CDR3 has 14 amino acids. The CDR3 coding sequence is TGTGCCAGCAGCTTGTGGGGGTCGGCGGACACCATATATTTT. Residues: CASSLWGSADTIYF.

The CDR3 is CASSLSGTQETQYF. Written as DNA, the CDR3 is TGTGCCAGCAGTTTATCTGGCACCCAAGAGACCCAGTACTTC. The chain joins TRBV27 to TRBJ2-5; no definite D call. This CDR3 is 14 amino acids long. CDR1 and CDR2 (germline): MNHEY, SMNVEV (reference sequence). V lost 0 bases to trimming and J lost 1 base, with 6 bases between them.

The rearrangement uses TRBV2 and TRBJ2-7; D uncertain. Germline loops: CDR1 SNHLY, CDR2 FYNNEI. V lost 4 bases, J lost 3 bases, and 19 bases lay in between. The CDR3 is 16 residues long. CDR3 DNA: TGTGCCAGCAGTGGGAATGGAATTGACACCTACTACGAGCAGTACTTC. This gives the protein CASSGNGIDTYYEQYF.

V usage is TRBV18 and J usage is TRBJ2-7, with D hard to call. Trimming removed 0 bases from V and 2 bases from J, with 14 bases in between. The CDR3 is made up of 16 amino acids. Germline loops: CDR1 KGHSH, CDR2 LQKENI. The CDR3, as DNA: TGTGCCAGCTCACCACCTGGACCACAGTCAGCCTACGAGCAGTACTTC. Translated, it gives CASSPPGPQSAYEQYF. Full variable domain (remainder filled in from reference TRBV18 and TRBJ2-7): NAGVMQNPRHLVRRRGQEARLRCSPMKGHSHVYWYRQLPEEGLKFMVYLQKENIIDESGMPKERFSAEFPKEGPSILRIQQVVRGDSAAYFCASSPPGPQSAYEQYFGPGTRLTVT.

The gene calls are TRBV13 and TRBJ2-7, with D possibly matching TRBD2 (5 bases). This CDR3 is 17 amino acids long. Germline CDR1 and CDR2: PRHDT and FYEKMQ (reference sequence). Trimming pared 4 bases from V and 1 base from J, leaving 20 bases between. The CDR3 sequence is CASSSRGRLDVSYEQYF. The DNA of the CDR3 is TGTGCCAGCAGCTCTAGAGGGAGACTGGACGTATCCTACGAGCAGTACTTC.

This clone has just a few counts. The identical CDR3 is also encoded by other nucleotide sequences in the sample. The chain links TRBV5-6 to TRBJ1-5; D ambiguous. V was shortened by 0 bases and J by 5 bases, with 3 bases between the two germline ends. CDR3 size: 12 residues. Germline V gives CDR1 SGHDT, CDR2 YYEEEE. The CDR3 sequence: CASSLEDQPQHF. The CDR3 DNA is TGTGCCAGCAGCTTGGAGGATCAGCCCCAGCATTTT.

This clone came up once. The rearrangement uses TRBV11-2 and TRBJ2-4; TRBD1 matches at 8 bases. The CDR3 loop spans 16 amino acids. V lost 4 bases, J lost 3 bases, and 8 bases stayed unmatched. The germline gives CDR1 SGHAT, CDR2 FQNNGV. The CDR3 DNA reads as TGTGCCAGCAGCTCTCCAGGGGGCTCGGGCAAAAACATTCAGTACTTC. This gives the protein CASSSPGGSGKNIQYF.

This clone is a singleton in its sample. The chain employs TRBV9 and TRBJ1-2; TRBD1 might be the D (5 bases). Germline assignment: CDR1 SGDLS and CDR2 YYNGEE. This CDR3 contains 15 residues. Trimming stripped 0 bases from V and 4 bases from J, with 13 bases between. CDR3 residues: CASSVGAGLGYGYTF. The DNA of the CDR3 is TGTGCCAGCAGCGTAGGGGCAGGGTTAGGCTATGGCTACACCTTC.

With respect to this clone: The sample holds other DNA sequences that translate to the same CDR3. CDR3 bases: TGTGCCAGCAGCTTTGGGTCCTCCTACGAGCAGTACTTC. This sequence encodes CASSFGSSYEQYF. This chain uses TRBV11-2 with TRBJ2-7; D is unclear. The V gene's germline CDR1 is SGHAT and CDR2 FQNNGV. The CDR3 contains 13 residues. Trimming left V 3 bases short and J 0 bases short, with 6 bases between.

Points on this clone: The same CDR3 arises from other DNA sequences in this sample as well. The chain couples TRBV7-8 to TRBJ2-3; no clear D. Trimming took 1 base from V and 1 from J, leaving 0 bases between them. The CDR3 length is 12 residues. The V gene's germline CDR1 is SGHVS and CDR2 FQNEAQ. The CDR3 region has the DNA TGTGCCAGCAGCTTAGGCACAGATACGCAGTATTTT. Amino acids: CASSLGTDTQYF.

This clone showed up just once. V and J are TRBV5-5 and TRBJ2-3; no clear D. Trimming took 4 bases from V and 5 from J, leaving 11 bases between them. The germline V gene encodes CDR1 SGHKS and CDR2 YYEKEE (reference sequence). This CDR3 spans 13 amino acids. In DNA, the CDR3 is TGTGCCAGCAGCCCAGAGGCCCTAGATACGCAGTATTTT. Translating gives CASSPEALDTQYF.

The V gene is TRBV2, the J gene TRBJ2-5; no definite D call. Germline V gives CDR1 SNHLY, CDR2 FYNNEI. The CDR3 consists of 15 residues. V was trimmed by 7 bases and J by 0 bases, leaving 15 bases between them. The CDR3 nucleotides are TGTGCCAGCAAAGCACCCCCTATGTACCAAGAGACCCAGTACTTC. This codes for CASKAPPMYQETQYF.